A single sample gave rise to the 12 T cell receptor beta chains below, sequenced in a study of blood T cell repertoires in COVID-19. TCRdb's copy holds only in-frame clones and misses some; the assay was immunoSEQ multiplex PCR. The table shows fewer than 85,000 clones, with around 76% occurring only once. The sequencing input was peripheral blood. The source is a woman older than 75 with active or convalescent COVID-19.

The chain joins TRBV24-1 to TRBJ1-1; 7 bases align to TRBD1. The CDR3 is 14 residues long. In germline, CDR1 is KGHDR, CDR2 SFDVKD. Trimming removed 9 bases from V and 0 bases from J; junction bases left unmatched: 6. The CDR3 nucleotides read TGTGCCACCTGGGGGACAGACTTGAACACTGAAGCTTTCTTT. It is translated as CATWGTDLNTEAFF.

V gene TRBV11-3 combines with J gene TRBJ1-5; D is perhaps TRBD1 (5 bases). V was shortened by 1 base and J by 6 bases, with 22 bases between the two germline ends. CDR1 is SGHNT and CDR2 is YENEEA in the germline V gene. The CDR3 sequence is 18 residues long. The chain's CDR3 is CASSLGWQGGTWGQPQHF. In DNA, the CDR3 is TGTGCCAGCAGCTTAGGTTGGCAGGGCGGCACCTGGGGTCAGCCCCAGCATTTT.

The chain has TRBV5-6 and TRBJ2-3; 10 bases agree with TRBD2. After removal of 2 bases from V and 3 bases from J, the junction contained 3 bases not matched to a gene. The length of the CDR3 is 15 residues. Germline V gene sequence: CDR1 SGHDT, CDR2 YYEEEE. DNA of the CDR3: TGTGCCAGCAGCTTTAGCGGGGGGCGAACAGATACGCAGTATTTT. Protein: CASSFSGGRTDTQYF.

This clone was seen more than once but under ten times. The V gene is TRBV2, the J gene TRBJ1-5; TRBD1 is a possible D gene (6 bases). Trimming left V 6 bases short and J 0 bases short, with 12 bases between. The CDR3 has 15 residues. Germline V gene sequence: CDR1 SNHLY, CDR2 FYNNEI. CDR3 amino acids: CASRIGTLSNQPQHF. The CDR3, as DNA: TGTGCCAGCAGAATCGGGACACTTAGCAATCAGCCCCAGCATTTT.

The chain has TRBV7-4 and TRBJ2-2; TRBD2 matches at 7 bases. Germline values: CDR1 SGHVT, CDR2 SQSDAQ. The CDR3 consists of 17 residues. Trimming cost V 7 bases and J 5 bases; bases outside gene matches: 16. CDR3 DNA: TGTGCCAGCAACCGGGGGGAAGAAATGCAGGAGACCGGGGAGCTGTTTTTT. The encoded protein is CASNRGEEMQETGELFF.

This clone showed up just once. The chain carries TRBV12-3 or TRBV12-4 and TRBJ1-1; a possible D gene is TRBD1 (5 bases). The CDR3 consists of 13 residues. The ends were cut back, 5 bases at V and 3 bases at J, with 10 bases in the middle. The CDR3 region is CASSGWGDTEAFF. The CDR3 nucleotides are TGTGCCAGCAGTGGATGGGGGGACACTGAAGCTTTCTTT.

V gene TRBV7-2 combines with J gene TRBJ2-5; D unresolved. CDR3 length equals 13 residues. V lost 4 bases, J lost 5 bases, and 11 bases lay in between. CDR1 is SGHTA, CDR2 FQGNSA, per germline. CDR3 amino acids: CASSSLVGETQYF. DNA of the CDR3: TGTGCCAGCAGCTCCCTAGTCGGGGAGACCCAGTACTTC. The variable domain in full, with the rest retrieved from reference TRBV7-2 and TRBJ2-5, is GAGVSQSPSNKVTEKGKDVELRCDPISGHTALYWYRQSLGQGLEFLIYFQGNSAPDKSGLPSDRFSAERTGGSVSTLTIQRTQQEDSAVYLCASSSLVGETQYFGPGTRLLVL.

The chain uses TRBV10-3 and TRBJ1-3, with 7 positions matching TRBD1. Germline CDR1 and CDR2: ENHRY and SYGVKD. The junction had 5 bases not matched to a gene; V was cut back by 8 bases and J by 4 bases. CDR3 length: 13 residues. CDR3 in amino acids: CAIGQDRGNTIYF. The CDR3 region has the DNA TGTGCCATCGGACAGGATCGCGGAAACACCATATATTTT.

The gene calls are TRBV7-2 and TRBJ2-3; a possible D gene is TRBD2 (6 bases). Germline lookup yields CDR1 SGHTA and CDR2 FQGNSA. The CDR3 is made up of 12 amino acids. The V end was cut by 7 bases, the J end by 6 bases, with 11 bases between. The CDR3 spells CASTRAGDTQYF. In DNA, the CDR3 is TGTGCCAGCACGCGCGCGGGGGATACGCAGTATTTT.

This clone was observed a single time. DNA of the CDR3: TGTGCCAGCAGCTCCGGGGGTTCCTACGAGCAGTACTTC. Translation gives CASSSGGSYEQYF. The chain employs TRBV5-4 and TRBJ2-7, with D maybe TRBD2 (6 bases). Germline values: CDR1 SGHNT, CDR2 YYREEE (reference sequence). There are 13 residues in the CDR3. The V and J ends lost 3 bases and 1 base respectively, with 8 bases between them.

The sample holds a few counts of this clone. The chain links TRBV6-2 or TRBV6-3 to TRBJ2-3, with 14 bases aligning to TRBD2. The V segment lost 5 bases and the J segment 4 bases; nucleotides outside the gene matches: 14. Germline CDR1 and CDR2: MNHEY and SVGEGT. This CDR3 comprises 19 residues. The CDR3 reads CASSNPLRLAGGPADTQYF. The CDR3 DNA sequence: TGTGCCAGCAGTAACCCCCTTCGACTAGCGGGGGGGCCAGCAGATACGCAGTATTTT.

This clone showed up just once. The V call is TRBV4-3, the J call TRBJ2-2; D perhaps matches TRBD1 (6 bases). V was clipped by 3 bases and J by 6 bases, with 14 bases between them. This CDR3 spans 15 amino acids. Germline-derived CDR1 and CDR2 are LGHNA and YSLEER. DNA for the CDR3: TGCGCCAGCAGCCAGGCAGCTACAGGGCCCGGGGAGCTGTTTTTT. This codes for CASSQAATGPGELFF.